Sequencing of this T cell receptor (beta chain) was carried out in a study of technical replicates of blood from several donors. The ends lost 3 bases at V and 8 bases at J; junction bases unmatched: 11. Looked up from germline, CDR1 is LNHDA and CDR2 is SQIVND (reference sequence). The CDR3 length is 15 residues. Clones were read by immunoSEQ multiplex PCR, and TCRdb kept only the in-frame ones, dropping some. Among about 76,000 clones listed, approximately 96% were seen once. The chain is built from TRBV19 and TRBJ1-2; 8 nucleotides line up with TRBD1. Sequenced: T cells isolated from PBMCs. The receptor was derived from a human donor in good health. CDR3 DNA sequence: TGTGCCAGTAGTATTCGGACAGGGACCCATCAAGGCTACACCTTC. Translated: CASSIRTGTHQGYTF.